This section outlines one TCR beta chain sequence together with its context. What it binds is unknown. The record originates from a study of T cell responses to AZD1222 COVID-19 vaccine. This table comes from immunoSEQ multiplex PCR, and its TCRdb copy is limited to in-frame clones, with some not included. The data contain around 150,000 clones, about 80% of them singletons. Study results and caveats: Donors, mostly white British, included more females; clonal diversity was possibly underestimated.

The length of the CDR3 is 14 residues. V lost 4 bases to trimming and J lost 7 bases, with 16 bases between them. Germline values: CDR1 LNHDA, CDR2 SQIVND (reference sequence). Sample: peripheral blood, taken on day 0 of AZD1222 vaccination. The genes are TRBV19 and TRBJ1-1; a weak D match, TRBD1 (6 bases). The receptor was derived from an adult in good health. Here the CDR3 DNA reads TGTGCCAGTAGTAGGCGGGGGGCGCGGATTGAAGCTTTCTTT. Translated: CASSRRGARIEAFF.